The present TCR beta chain was sequenced within a study of shared T cell receptors in the human thymus. In germline, CDR1 is SGHVS, CDR2 FQNEAQ. The CDR3 is made up of 17 amino acids. V gave up 5 bases and J gave up 5 bases; unmatched junction bases: 8. The repertoire was sequenced with immunoSEQ multiplex PCR; TCRdb's copy has only in-frame clones and lacks some. The sample has 720,000 or so clones, 70% to 90% seen once. These sequences were also reported in another study, on human thymus T cells. That source notes: Corrective surgery for congenital heart defects was being performed on the healthy Finnish infants who served as donors. Thymus was obtained from resections taken during corrective heart surgery. Thymic and blood repertoires showed apparently biased V and J gene usage. Reports from related research described highly overlapping thymic repertoires among unrelated individuals.

V and J are TRBV7-8 and TRBJ2-5, with TRBD2 matching over 16 bases. Sample: thymocytes. The TCR originated in a girl less than two years old with a congenital heart defect. The CDR3 sequence: CASSGGLAGGRSETQYF. CDR3 nucleotide sequence: TGTGCCAGCAGCGGGGGACTAGCGGGGGGGCGTTCTGAGACCCAGTACTTC. The full variable domain, with the rest looked up from reference TRBV7-8 and TRBJ2-5, is GAGVSQSPRYKVAKRGQDVALRCDPISGHVSLFWYQQALGQGPEFLTYFQNEAQLDKSGLPSDRFFAERPEGSVSTLKIQRTQQEDSAVYLCASSGGLAGGRSETQYFGPGTRLLVL.